These T cell receptor beta chains were read from a single sample in a study of blood T cell repertoires in COVID-19. TCRdb keeps only in-frame clones here, not all; method: immunoSEQ multiplex PCR. In the table there are around 400,000 clones, around 87% of which are singletons. Sequencing was carried out using peripheral blood. Every receptor here comes from a woman aged 60 to 75 with COVID-19, enrolled during active disease. Both conserved end residues are part of each CDR3. Fields, in order: D gene, clone size, J gene, V gene, CDR3 protein, CDR3 DNA. D genes are given only for firm matches. Clone sizes are given selectively: once, few, many, or a class where the clone is expanded.

>NA|NA|TRBJ1-2|TRBV11-2
CASSPPWRYGYTF
TGTGCCAGCAGCCCACCTTGGAGGTATGGCTACACCTTC
>NA|NA|TRBJ2-1|TRBV3-1/TRBV3-2
CASSPGEGQFF
TGTGCCAGCAGCCCTGGAGAGGGGCAGTTCTTC
>TRBD2|NA|TRBJ2-2|TRBV2
CASTRERGAGELFF
TGTGCCAGCACCCGAGAGCGGGGGGCCGGGGAGCTGTTTTTT
>NA|once|TRBJ1-2|TRBV19
CASSRYRDPLYGYTF
TGTGCCAGTAGTCGATACAGGGATCCACTCTATGGCTACACCTTC
>TRBD1|NA|TRBJ1-5|TRBV5-1
CASSLGTGSNQPQHF
TGCGCCAGCAGCTTGGGGACAGGGAGCAATCAGCCCCAGCATTTT
>TRBD1|NA|TRBJ2-5|TRBV29-1
CSVTDRGRETQYF
TGCAGCGTTACTGACAGGGGACGGGAGACCCAGTACTTC
>NA|NA|TRBJ2-2|TRBV7-2
CASSARPSRGTGELFF
TGTGCCAGCAGCGCCCGCCCCAGTAGGGGCACCGGGGAGCTGTTTTTT
>TRBD1|NA|TRBJ2-5|TRBV5-1
CASSLSQGAQETQYF
TGCGCCAGCAGCTTGTCACAGGGGGCACAAGAGACCCAGTACTTC
>NA|few|TRBJ2-1|TRBV7-2
CASRSNWGVSYNEQFF
TGTGCCAGCAGGTCAAACTGGGGGGTCTCCTACAATGAGCAGTTCTTC
>TRBD1|NA|TRBJ1-1|TRBV18
CASSATGGGEAFF
TGTGCCAGCTCAGCGACAGGGGGCGGTGAAGCTTTCTTT
>NA|NA|TRBJ2-1|TRBV4-1
CASSQEQRNEQFF
TGCGCCAGCAGCCAAGAGCAGCGGAATGAGCAGTTCTTC
>TRBD1|NA|TRBJ2-7|TRBV27
CASMREGQTYEQYF
TGTGCCAGCATGAGAGAGGGACAGACCTACGAGCAGTACTTC
>TRBD2|NA|TRBJ2-7|TRBV4-2
CASSPGLAGGREQYF
TGTGCCAGCAGCCCGGGACTAGCGGGGGGGCGAGAGCAGTACTTC
>NA|NA|TRBJ1-3|TRBV5-1
CASSLAGRGNTIYF
TGCGCCAGCAGCTTAGCAGGGAGGGGAAACACCATATATTTT
>TRBD1|NA|TRBJ1-4|TRBV18
CASSPVTGSEKLFF
TGTGCCAGCTCACCAGTGACAGGGAGTGAAAAACTGTTTTTT
>TRBD1|NA|TRBJ2-7|TRBV2
CASSLQGAYEQYF
TGTGCCAGCAGCCTACAGGGGGCCTACGAGCAGTACTTC
>TRBD2|NA|TRBJ2-7|TRBV28
CASRSIAGGSYEQYF
TGTGCCAGCAGATCAATAGCGGGGGGATCCTACGAGCAGTACTTC
>NA|NA|TRBJ1-3|TRBV5-1
CASSLGGLGNTIYF
TGCGCCAGCAGCTTGGGGGGGCTTGGAAACACCATATATTTT
>NA|NA|TRBJ2-7|TRBV18
CASSPNAGFSYEQYF
TGTGCCAGCTCACCAAATGCAGGATTCTCCTACGAGCAGTACTTC
>NA|NA|TRBJ2-3|TRBV11-2
CASSVFRGTDTQYF
TGTGCCAGCAGCGTGTTTCGGGGCACAGATACGCAGTATTTT
>NA|NA|TRBJ1-4|TRBV10-3
CAIRPTIEEKLFF
TGTGCCATCCGCCCCACCATTGAGGAAAAACTGTTTTTT
>NA|few|TRBJ1-3|TRBV18
CASSPQGLSSGNTIYF
TGTGCCAGCTCACCACAGGGGCTTAGCTCTGGAAACACCATATATTTT
>NA|NA|TRBJ1-2|TRBV19
CASQTRAGYYGYTF
TGTGCCAGTCAAACCAGGGCTGGATACTATGGCTACACCTTC
>NA|NA|TRBJ2-1|TRBV30
CAWQTSNEQFF
TGTGCCTGGCAGACTAGCAATGAGCAGTTCTTC
>NA|once|TRBJ1-1|TRBV7-3
CASSRTGNGEAFF
TGTGCCAGCAGCCGGACGGGGAATGGGGAAGCTTTCTTT
>NA|NA|TRBJ2-7|TRBV3-1/TRBV3-2
CASSHSGVEQYF
TGTGCCAGCAGCCATTCGGGAGTCGAGCAGTACTTC
>NA|NA|TRBJ2-5|TRBV10-1
CASSESPREETQYF
TGCGCCAGCAGTGAGTCACCCAGGGAAGAGACCCAGTACTTC
>TRBD1|NA|TRBJ2-1|TRBV6-5
CASSPGQGQDEQFF
TGTGCCAGCAGTCCGGGACAGGGCCAGGATGAGCAGTTCTTC
>NA|NA|TRBJ1-5|TRBV28
CASSLGQINQPQHF
TGTGCCAGCAGTTTGGGGCAGATCAATCAGCCCCAGCATTTT
>TRBD1|NA|TRBJ1-6|TRBV9
CASSSRTGWNSLLHF
TGTGCCAGCAGCTCCCGGACAGGGTGGAATTCACTCCTCCACTTT
>NA|NA|TRBJ2-1|TRBV7-9
CASSLRAISYNEQFF
TGTGCCAGCAGCTTACGAGCGATCTCCTACAATGAGCAGTTCTTC
>TRBD1|NA|TRBJ1-2|TRBV18
CASSPGTGKRVAF
TGTGCCAGCTCACCGGGGACAGGGAAGAGGGTAGCCTTC
>TRBD1|NA|TRBJ2-1|TRBV18
CASSLPDRWEQFF
TGTGCCAGCTCACTTCCGGACAGGTGGGAGCAGTTCTTC
>TRBD1|NA|TRBJ1-1|TRBV28
CASSPTGTVNTEAFF
TGTGCCAGCAGCCCGACCGGGACAGTGAACACTGAAGCTTTCTTT
>TRBD2|NA|TRBJ2-3|TRBV9
CASSVAGAGGPDTQYF
TGTGCCAGCAGCGTAGCCGGTGCGGGGGGGCCAGATACGCAGTATTTT
>NA|once|TRBJ1-2|TRBV9
CASSAQGDYGYTF
TGTGCCAGCAGCGCGCAGGGTGACTATGGCTACACCTTC
>NA|NA|TRBJ2-3|TRBV6-5
CASNKLAAADTQYF
TGTGCCAGCAACAAACTAGCTGCAGCGGATACGCAGTATTTT
>NA|NA|TRBJ2-5|TRBV24-1
CATSEILQGFETQYF
TGTGCCACCAGTGAAATCCTCCAGGGGTTCGAGACCCAGTACTTC
>NA|NA|TRBJ1-6|TRBV7-8
CASSLIGWTEDNSPLHF
TGTGCCAGCAGCTTAATCGGCTGGACGGAGGATAATTCACCCCTCCACTTT